Shown below are 27 T cell receptor beta chains from a single sample sequenced in a study of B cell selection in AIRE deficiency. TCRdb keeps only in-frame clones here, not all; method: immunoSEQ multiplex PCR. The table lists about 21,000 clones, about 97% of them singletons, with around 0.17% in the top ten. Conventional CD4 T cells were sorted as CD4+CD127+ cells. The specimen sequenced was conventional CD4+ T cells sorted from PBMCs. Source of these receptors: a human donor with AIRE deficiency.

With respect to this clone: At one end the junction does not follow the germline gene, possibly because of a read error. The chain has TRBV7-7 and TRBJ2-1, with 7 bases lining up with TRBD2. The germline CDR1 and CDR2 sequences are SSHAT and FNYEAQ (reference sequence). The CDR3 length is 17 residues. DNA of the CDR3: TGTGCTAGCAGCTTAGACCCCGGGAGGTCCTTCTACAATGAGCAGTTCTTC. It specifies CASSLDPGRSFYNEQFF. The complete variable domain, with remaining parts taken from reference TRBV7-7 and TRBJ2-1, reads GAGVSQSPRYKVTKRGQDVTLRCDPISSHATLYWYQQALGQGPEFLTYFNYEAQPDKSGLPSDRFSAERPEGSISTLTIQRTEQRDSAMYRCASSLDPGRSFYNEQFFGPGTRLTVL.

The genes are TRBV6-5 and TRBJ1-1; 11 positions match TRBD1. The germline V gene encodes CDR1 MNHEY and CDR2 SVGAGI. CDR3 length equals 13 residues. Unmatched junction bases numbered 7, after V lost 10 bases and J lost 6 bases. CDR3 DNA: TGTGCCACCCGGACAGGGGGCGAGTCTGAAGCTTTCTTT. Translation gives CATRTGGESEAFF.

The V and J genes are TRBV5-6 and TRBJ2-7; 7 bases are a match to TRBD2. Germline lookup yields CDR1 SGHDT and CDR2 YYEEEE. Trimming at V came to 4 bases and at J to 0 bases, leaving 19 bases not matched to a gene. The CDR3 is 19 residues long. The DNA for the CDR3 is TGTGCCAGCAGCGACACCTTGACGGGAGCGGGGTTTAGCTCCTACGAGCAGTACTTC. As protein: CASSDTLTGAGFSSYEQYF.

The chain links TRBV19 to TRBJ1-4; no firm D call. Germline assignment: CDR1 LNHDA and CDR2 SQIVND (reference sequence). Trimming took 5 bases from V and 6 from J, leaving 19 bases between them. The CDR3 sequence is 16 residues long. The CDR3 here is CASSLRTRPFDEKLFF. CDR3 sequence (DNA): TGTGCCAGTAGTCTGAGAACGCGGCCCTTTGATGAAAAACTGTTTTTT.

This clone has a single count. This chain uses TRBV7-2 with TRBJ2-1, with D possibly matching TRBD1 (6 bases). Looked up from germline, CDR1 is SGHTA and CDR2 is FQGNSA. V shed 6 bases and J shed 2 bases, with 11 bases lying between them. The CDR3 covers 14 residues. DNA for the CDR3: TGTGCCAGCAGTCAGCAGGGGCCCTACAATGAGCAGTTCTTC. Protein sequence: CASSQQGPYNEQFF.

The genes are TRBV18 and TRBJ2-5; D is uncertain. The CDR3 length is 11 residues. The ends were cut back, 4 bases at V and 2 bases at J, with 2 bases in the middle. Germline V gene lookup returns CDR1 KGHSH and CDR2 LQKENI. The CDR3 region has the DNA TGTGCCAGCTCACTACAAGAGACCCAGTACTTC. Amino acid sequence: CASSLQETQYF.

The chain couples TRBV18 to TRBJ2-1; the match to TRBD1 covers 7 bases. V was pared by 3 bases and J by 6 bases, with 8 bases of the junction left unmatched. Looked up from germline, CDR1 is KGHSH and CDR2 is LQKENI. The CDR3 has 15 amino acids. The CDR3 DNA follows: TGTGCCAGCTCACCTCAGGGACAGCCTCTCAATGAGCAGTTCTTC. Translated: CASSPQGQPLNEQFF.

The rearrangement uses TRBV28 and TRBJ2-7; D perhaps matches TRBD2 (6 bases). Trimming removed 7 bases from V and 4 bases from J, with 14 bases in between. The CDR3 is 13 residues long. CDR1 MDHEN and CDR2 SYDVKM come from the germline V gene. The CDR3: CASIGGGTYEQYF. The CDR3 coding sequence is TGTGCCAGCATCGGCGGCGGGACGTACGAGCAGTACTTC.

A few counts support this clone. The rearrangement uses TRBV7-9 and TRBJ1-1; TRBD1 matches 7 bases. There are 11 residues in the CDR3. Trimming at V came to 5 bases and at J to 10 bases, leaving 4 bases not matched to a gene. The V gene's germline CDR1 is SEHNR and CDR2 FQNEAQ (reference sequence). The CDR3 reads CASSQGVGAFF. CDR3 sequence (DNA): TGTGCCAGCAGCCAGGGGGTCGGAGCTTTCTTT.

V gene TRBV19 combines with J gene TRBJ1-1; D is ambiguous. The CDR3 contains 17 residues. Per germline, CDR1 LNHDA and CDR2 SQIVND (reference sequence). V lost 6 bases, J lost 3 bases, and 23 bases lay in between. CDR3 DNA: TGTGCCAGTAGGGACCCCCATTCCGGAGGGAGATACACTGAAGCTTTCTTT. This gives the protein CASRDPHSGGRYTEAFF.

The rearrangement uses TRBV4-3 and TRBJ2-2; D possibly uses TRBD1 or TRBD2 (6 bases each). The germline gives CDR1 LGHNA, CDR2 YSLEER. There are 15 residues in the CDR3. With 0 bases removed from V and 6 bases from J, the gap between germline ends came to 11 bases. The CDR3 loop reads CASSQEGRGAGELFF. CDR3 DNA sequence: TGCGCCAGCAGCCAAGAGGGAAGGGGGGCCGGGGAGCTGTTTTTT.

The CDR3 region is CATRTDHLEQYF. DNA for the CDR3: TGTGCCACTAGGACAGACCACCTTGAGCAGTACTTC. This chain uses TRBV28 with TRBJ2-7; possible D gene TRBD1, 6 bases. In germline, CDR1 is MDHEN, CDR2 SYDVKM. The V end lost 10 bases, the J end lost 7 bases, and 17 bases lay between the germline ends. The CDR3 is made up of 12 amino acids.

The rearrangement joins TRBV27 to TRBJ1-1; tentative D call: TRBD1 (6 bases). Trimming took 5 bases from V and 1 from J, leaving 14 bases between them. Germline CDR1 and CDR2: MNHEY and SMNVEV (reference sequence). CDR3 length: 15 amino acids. For the CDR3, the DNA is TGTGCCAGCAGTAACGACAGGATTAGGAACACTGAAGCTTTCTTT. Translating gives CASSNDRIRNTEAFF.

The chain combines TRBV14 with TRBJ2-7; D may be TRBD1 (6 bases). The CDR3 runs to 15 residues. V was trimmed by 4 bases and J by 4 bases, leaving 17 bases between them. Germline CDR1 and CDR2: SGHDN and FVKESK. For the CDR3, the DNA is TGTGCCAGCAGCCTGACCCCTTCAGGGGTTTACGAGCAGTACTTC. Translation: CASSLTPSGVYEQYF. Using reference TRBV14 and TRBJ2-7 for the parts outside the CDR3, the full variable domain is EAGVTQFPSHSVIEKGQTVTLRCDPISGHDNLYWYRRVMGKEIKFLLHFVKESKQDESGMPNNRFLAERTGGTYSTLKVQPAELEDSGVYFCASSLTPSGVYEQYFGPGTRLTVT.

The chain couples TRBV30 to TRBJ2-7, with D tentatively TRBD2 (6 bases). Trimming left V 3 bases short and J 9 bases short, with 21 bases between. The CDR3 runs to 14 residues. Germline loops: CDR1 GTSNPN, CDR2 SVGIG (reference sequence). CDR3 DNA: TGTGCCTGGAGCACGACTAGTAGGTTTACAGTGCAGTACTTC. Translating it yields CAWSTTSRFTVQYF.

This clone has only one observation. V gene TRBV28 combines with J gene TRBJ2-3; TRBD2 matches 9 bases. With 7 bases clipped from V and 4 bases from J, the junction kept 6 bases outside the gene matches. Germline CDR1 MDHEN, CDR2 SYDVKM. This CDR3 is built from 14 residues. The CDR3 DNA is TGTGCCAGCACACCAGCGGGAGGCCCAGATACGCAGTATTTT. Encoded protein: CASTPAGGPDTQYF.

CDR3 region: CASSLQLNWNQPQHF. CDR3 DNA: TGTGCCAGCAGCTTACAATTAAACTGGAATCAGCCCCAGCATTTT. This chain connects TRBV7-2 to TRBJ1-5; D is unresolved. V was clipped by 2 bases and J by 4 bases, with 12 bases between them. The CDR3 consists of 15 residues. CDR1 SGHTA and CDR2 FQGNSA come from the germline V gene.

The V call is TRBV9, the J call TRBJ2-5, with TRBD2 identical over 8 bases. The CDR3 is 15 residues long. With 2 bases clipped from V and 4 bases from J, the junction kept 7 bases outside the gene matches. CDR1 SGDLS and CDR2 YYNGEE come from the germline V gene. The CDR3 DNA reads TGTGCCAGCAGCGTCGCTAGCGGGTTAGGAGAGACCCAGTACTTC. This codes for CASSVASGLGETQYF.

The chain uses TRBV5-4 and TRBJ2-2; 7 bases are a match to TRBD2. Germline lookup yields CDR1 SGHNT and CDR2 YYREEE (reference sequence). The J segment lost 0 bases and the V segment lost 4 bases, leaving 6 bases of the junction unmatched. This CDR3 has 16 amino acids. The CDR3 region is CASSHASGTNTGELFF. CDR3 DNA sequence: TGTGCCAGCAGCCACGCTAGCGGAACGAACACCGGGGAGCTGTTTTTT.

The chain uses TRBV5-5 and TRBJ1-4; D gene uncertain. V was shortened by 4 bases and J by 0 bases, with 4 bases between the two germline ends. CDR3 length: 13 amino acids. Looked up from germline, CDR1 is SGHKS and CDR2 is YYEKEE (reference sequence). CDR3 region: CASSGATNEKLFF. The CDR3 DNA follows: TGTGCCAGCAGCGGAGCAACTAATGAAAAACTGTTTTTT.

The V gene is TRBV11-3, the J gene TRBJ2-3; 7 positions agree with TRBD1. J gave up 0 bases and V 4 bases, and 7 bases lay outside the gene matches. The CDR3 length is 16 residues. Germline lookup yields CDR1 SGHNT and CDR2 YENEEA. In nucleotides, the CDR3 is TGTGCCAGCAGCTCTACAGGGGAGTCTAGCACAGATACGCAGTATTTT. This sequence encodes CASSSTGESSTDTQYF.

V is TRBV5-6 and J is TRBJ1-1, with TRBD1 matching over 7 bases. The V gene end was trimmed by 0 bases and the J gene end by 0 bases; junction bases not matched to a gene: 2. In germline, CDR1 is SGHDT, CDR2 YYEEEE. This CDR3 is built from 15 residues. The CDR3 region is CASSLDRGLNTEAFF. DNA for the CDR3: TGTGCCAGCAGCTTGGACAGGGGATTGAACACTGAAGCTTTCTTT. Complete variable domain (other parts from reference TRBV5-6 and TRBJ1-1): DAGVTQSPTHLIKTRGQQVTLRCSPKSGHDTVSWYQQALGQGPQFIFQYYEEEERQRGNFPDRFSGHQFPNYSSELNVNALLLGDSALYLCASSLDRGLNTEAFFGQGTRLTVV.

V and J are TRBV15 and TRBJ1-5; maybe TRBD1 (5 bases). Germline V CDR1 and CDR2: LNHNV, YYDKDF (reference sequence). The CDR3 extends over 15 amino acids. The V end was cut by 2 bases, the J end by 4 bases, with 12 bases between. CDR3 bases: TGTGCCACCAGCAGAAACCAGGGTATGAATCAGCCCCAGCATTTT. Protein sequence: CATSRNQGMNQPQHF. The variable domain in full, with the rest retrieved from reference TRBV15 and TRBJ1-5, is DAMVIQNPRYQVTQFGKPVTLSCSQTLNHNVMYWYQQKSSQAPKLLFHYYDKDFNNEADTPDNFQSRRPNTSFCFLDIRSPGLGDTAMYLCATSRNQGMNQPQHFGDGTRLSIL.

The rearrangement uses TRBV19 and TRBJ1-5; D unresolved. Trimming took off 1 base at V and 9 bases at J, with 13 bases between the two ends. This CDR3 spans 14 amino acids. CDR1 and CDR2 (germline): LNHDA, SQIVND (reference sequence). CDR3: CASSIGQTTGPQHF. The DNA of the CDR3 is TGTGCCAGTAGTATAGGTCAGACCACGGGGCCCCAGCATTTT. Using reference TRBV19 and TRBJ1-5 for the parts outside the CDR3, the full variable domain is DGGITQSPKYLFRKEGQNVTLSCEQNLNHDAMYWYRQDPGQGLRLIYYSQIVNDFQKGDIAEGYSVSREKKESFPLTVTSAQKNPTAFYLCASSIGQTTGPQHFGDGTRLSIL.

The chain couples TRBV18 to TRBJ2-6, with a tentative D call TRBD2 (6 bases). Germline V gene lookup returns CDR1 KGHSH and CDR2 LQKENI. Trimming cost V 3 bases and J 6 bases, with 12 bases left between them. This CDR3 has 15 amino acids. The CDR3 nucleotides read TGTGCCAGCTCACCGCCAGGCGGGGCGGCCAACGTCCTGACTTTC. Translation: CASSPPGGAANVLTF.

The V call is TRBV28, the J call TRBJ1-5; D is unresolved. V gave up 5 bases and J gave up 7 bases, with 9 bases separating them. The CDR3 is 12 amino acids. Germline lookup yields CDR1 MDHEN and CDR2 SYDVKM. Written as DNA, the CDR3 is TGTGCCAGCAGTAAAATAACCCAGCCCCAGCATTTT. Translation: CASSKITQPQHF.

This clone was recorded once. The chain combines TRBV11-2 with TRBJ1-1; D is unresolved. The CDR3 is 13 residues long. CDR1 and CDR2 (germline): SGHAT, FQNNGV. V lost 5 bases and J lost 6, with 13 bases in between. CDR3 bases: TGTGCCAGCAGCCTAGGGAAAAGGGCTGAAGCTTTCTTT. This codes for CASSLGKRAEAFF.